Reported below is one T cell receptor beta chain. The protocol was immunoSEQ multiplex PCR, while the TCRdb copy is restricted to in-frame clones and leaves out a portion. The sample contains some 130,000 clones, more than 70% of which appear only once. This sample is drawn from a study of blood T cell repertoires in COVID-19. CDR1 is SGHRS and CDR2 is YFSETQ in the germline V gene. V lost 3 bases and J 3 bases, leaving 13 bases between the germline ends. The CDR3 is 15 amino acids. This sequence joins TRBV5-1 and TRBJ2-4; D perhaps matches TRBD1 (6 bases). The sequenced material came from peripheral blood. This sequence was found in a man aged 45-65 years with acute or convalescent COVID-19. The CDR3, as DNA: TGCGCCAGCAGCTCCACAGGGTATGGCAAAAACATTCAGTACTTC. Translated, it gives CASSSTGYGKNIQYF.